Each of the 28 T cell receptor beta chains below was sequenced from the same sample in a study of shared clonotypes between healthy human individuals. Here immunoSEQ multiplex PCR was the method, and the copy in TCRdb shows in-frame clones only, minus some. The profile shows more than 2 million clones, 85% to 95% of them singletons. The source material was naive CD4+ T cells sorted from blood. Stated subset: CD45RA+ positively selected. Receptors were obtained from a man younger than 35 in good health.

This chain joins TRBV5-1 and TRBJ1-5; 9 bases fit TRBD1. The germline V gene has CDR1 SGHRS and CDR2 YFSETQ. CDR3 length: 15 amino acids. V trimming: 1 base; J trimming: 8 bases; junction bases outside the gene matches: 7. In DNA, the CDR3 is TGCGCCAGCAGCTTGAGTGGGACAGGGATAGAGCCCCAGCATTTT. As protein: CASSLSGTGIEPQHF.

The chain links TRBV2 to TRBJ2-1; a possible D gene is TRBD2 (6 bases). Trimming cost V 4 bases and J 6 bases, with 13 bases left between them. Germline V gene sequence: CDR1 SNHLY, CDR2 FYNNEI. This CDR3 has 14 residues. CDR3 sequence (DNA): TGTGCCAGCAGTGGGCGGGAATGGGGCAATGAGCAGTTCTTC. Translated: CASSGREWGNEQFF. Supplemented by reference TRBV2 and TRBJ2-1, the full variable domain reads EPEVTQTPSHQVTQMGQEVILRCVPISNHLYFYWYRQILGQKVEFLVSFYNNEISEKSEIFDDQFSVERPDGSNFTLKIRSTKLEDSAMYFCASSGREWGNEQFFGPGTRLTVL.

The CDR3 nucleotides are TGCGCCAGCAGCTTGGTCTGGAACACTGAAGCTTTCTTT. The encoded protein is CASSLVWNTEAFF. The gene calls are TRBV5-1 and TRBJ1-1; D gene uncertain. Germline loops: CDR1 SGHRS, CDR2 YFSETQ. V lost 0 bases to trimming and J lost 1 base, with 4 bases between them. This CDR3 comprises 13 residues. Combining the CDR3 with reference TRBV5-1 and TRBJ1-1 gives the whole variable domain KAGVTQTPRYLIKTRGQQVTLSCSPISGHRSVSWYQQTPGQGLQFLFEYFSETQRNKGNFPGRFSGRQFSNSRSEMNVSTLELGDSALYLCASSLVWNTEAFFGQGTRLTVV.

The chain links TRBV5-4 to TRBJ1-1; D ambiguous. The CDR3 spans 15 residues. V lost 0 bases and J 0 bases, leaving 9 bases between the germline ends. The germline V gene has CDR1 SGHNT and CDR2 YYREEE (reference sequence). CDR3: CASSLGGPMNTEAFF. DNA of the CDR3: TGTGCCAGCAGCTTGGGGGGTCCGATGAACACTGAAGCTTTCTTT.

V gene TRBV10-2 combines with J gene TRBJ2-7; D is possibly TRBD2 (5 bases). Trimming pared 0 bases from V and 3 bases from J, leaving 6 bases between. CDR3 length equals 13 residues. The germline CDR1 and CDR2 sequences are WSHSY and SAAADI. CDR3 loop: CASSESSGYEQYF. The CDR3 DNA is TGCGCCAGCAGTGAGTCAAGCGGCTACGAGCAGTACTTC.

The chain carries TRBV9 and TRBJ2-3; 7 positions match TRBD2. The CDR3 spans 15 residues. V lost 4 bases, J lost 6 bases, and 11 bases stayed unmatched. Germline CDR1 and CDR2: SGDLS and YYNGEE. The CDR3: CASSQSGKYPDTQYF. The CDR3 nucleotides read TGTGCCAGCAGCCAAAGCGGGAAGTATCCGGATACGCAGTATTTT. The complete variable domain, with remaining parts taken from reference TRBV9 and TRBJ2-3, reads DSGVTQTPKHLITATGQRVTLRCSPRSGDLSVYWYQQSLDQGLQFLIQYYNGEERAKGNILERFSAQQFPDLHSELNLSSLELGDSALYFCASSQSGKYPDTQYFGPGTRLTVL.

The chain is built from TRBV5-6 and TRBJ2-1; D remains ambiguous. The CDR3 length is 11 residues. In germline, CDR1 is SGHDT, CDR2 YYEEEE. V gave up 7 bases and J gave up 10 bases, with 12 bases separating them. CDR3 sequence reads: CASSGSREQFF. CDR3 nucleotides: TGTGCCAGCTCTGGAAGTCGCGAGCAGTTCTTC.

This chain joins TRBV18 and TRBJ2-3; D may be TRBD2 (5 bases). V dropped 3 bases and J dropped 1 base, with 14 bases sitting between them. CDR3 length: 16 residues. CDR1 and CDR2 (germline): KGHSH, LQKENI. CDR3 sequence reads: CASSPVGGHGTDTQYF. The DNA for the CDR3 is TGTGCCAGCTCACCCGTTGGCGGGCATGGCACAGATACGCAGTATTTT.

V is TRBV6-5 and J is TRBJ2-1, with a tentative D call TRBD1 (5 bases). Germline V gives CDR1 MNHEY, CDR2 SVGAGI. CDR3 length: 14 residues. The ends were cut back, 6 bases at V and 3 bases at J, with 12 bases in the middle. Written as DNA, the CDR3 is TGTGCCAGCAGATCGGGCCAGGGCTACAATGAGCAGTTCTTC. Translated, it gives CASRSGQGYNEQFF.

The chain joins TRBV5-1 to TRBJ2-3; no reliable D call. The V gene lost 0 bases and the J gene lost 1 base, with 12 bases spanning the gap. The germline V gene has CDR1 SGHRS and CDR2 YFSETQ. The CDR3 consists of 16 residues. The CDR3 protein is CASSLGVVTGTDTQYF. Written as DNA, the CDR3 is TGCGCCAGCAGCTTGGGGGTCGTCACTGGCACAGATACGCAGTATTTT. The variable domain in full, completed from reference TRBV5-1 and TRBJ2-3, reads KAGVTQTPRYLIKTRGQQVTLSCSPISGHRSVSWYQQTPGQGLQFLFEYFSETQRNKGNFPGRFSGRQFSNSRSEMNVSTLELGDSALYLCASSLGVVTGTDTQYFGPGTRLTVL.

This chain connects TRBV9 to TRBJ2-1; a possible D gene is TRBD1 (7 bases). CDR1 is SGDLS, CDR2 YYNGEE, per germline. With 3 bases removed from V and 4 bases from J, the gap between germline ends came to 14 bases. The CDR3 is made up of 15 amino acids. CDR3 region: CASSAYRGGYNEQFF. The DNA for the CDR3 is TGTGCCAGCAGCGCCTACAGGGGAGGATACAATGAGCAGTTCTTC. Supplemented by reference TRBV9 and TRBJ2-1, the full variable domain reads DSGVTQTPKHLITATGQRVTLRCSPRSGDLSVYWYQQSLDQGLQFLIQYYNGEERAKGNILERFSAQQFPDLHSELNLSSLELGDSALYFCASSAYRGGYNEQFFGPGTRLTVL.

This rearrangement joins TRBV4-1 to TRBJ1-1; 7 bases fit TRBD1. This CDR3 comprises 17 residues. With V trimmed by 2 bases and J by 0 bases, 9 bases remained unmatched. Germline V lookup: CDR1 MGHRA, CDR2 YSYEKL. The CDR3: CASSQSLAGGVNTEAFF. DNA of the CDR3: TGCGCCAGCAGCCAAAGCTTGGCAGGGGGAGTGAACACTGAAGCTTTCTTT.

J is TRBJ2-5 and V is TRBV9, with a weak D call TRBD1 (6 bases). V shed 4 bases and J shed 0 bases, with 13 bases lying between them. CDR1 and CDR2 from the germline V gene are SGDLS and YYNGEE. The CDR3 covers 15 residues. The CDR3 here is CASSPPGTHQETQYF. CDR3 in DNA: TGTGCCAGCAGCCCCCCCGGGACACACCAAGAGACCCAGTACTTC.

The count of this clone is one. The rearrangement uses TRBV30 and TRBJ2-3, with TRBD2 matching over 11 bases. Germline V gene lookup returns CDR1 GTSNPN and CDR2 SVGIG (reference sequence). After removal of 5 bases from V and 5 bases from J, the junction contained 12 bases not matched to a gene. The CDR3 has 16 residues. The CDR3 reads CAWGLAGTPSLDTQYF. DNA for the CDR3: TGTGCCTGGGGACTAGCGGGTACCCCGTCTCTAGATACGCAGTATTTT.

The chain has TRBV11-3 and TRBJ2-5; D is uncertain. V dropped 1 base and J dropped 2 bases, with 11 bases sitting between them. The CDR3 is made up of 15 amino acids. Germline assignment: CDR1 SGHNT and CDR2 YENEEA. For the CDR3, the DNA is TGTGCCAGCAGCTTAGGGTCAAGCAGACAAGAGACCCAGTACTTC. This encodes CASSLGSSRQETQYF.

The rearrangement joins TRBV6-1 to TRBJ1-3, with 8 positions matching TRBD1. Trimming removed 6 bases from V and 3 bases from J; junction bases left unmatched: 7. Germline V lookup: CDR1 MNHNS, CDR2 SASEGT. This CDR3 contains 15 residues. CDR3 in amino acids: CASRTQGANGNTIYF. CDR3 DNA sequence: TGTGCCAGCAGGACCCAGGGGGCGAATGGAAACACCATATATTTT.

V gene TRBV10-3 combines with J gene TRBJ2-3; D is perhaps TRBD1 or TRBD2 (6 bases each). Germline V lookup: CDR1 ENHRY, CDR2 SYGVKD. The length of the CDR3 is 17 residues. V was pared by 4 bases and J by 2 bases, with 19 bases between. CDR3 in amino acids: CAISGSLGGTTTDTQYF. The CDR3 DNA reads TGTGCCATCAGTGGCTCCTTAGGGGGGACCACCACAGATACGCAGTATTTT.

The chain combines TRBV30 with TRBJ2-1; tentative D call: TRBD2 (5 bases). Germline-derived CDR1 and CDR2 are GTSNPN and SVGIG (reference sequence). CDR3 size: 17 residues. Trimming shortened V by 2 bases and J by 0 bases, and 17 bases separated the two germline ends. Written as DNA, the CDR3 is TGTGCCTGGAGTCCCTATAGGACTTTAAGCTCCTACAATGAGCAGTTCTTC. Amino acid sequence: CAWSPYRTLSSYNEQFF. The complete variable domain, with remaining parts taken from reference TRBV30 and TRBJ2-1, reads SQTIHQWPATLVQPVGSPLSLECTVEGTSNPNLYWYRQAAGRGLQLLFYSVGIGQISSEVPQNLSASRPQDRQFILSSKKLLLSDSGFYLCAWSPYRTLSSYNEQFFGPGTRLTVL.

The rearrangement links TRBV19 to TRBJ1-2; the match to TRBD1 covers 9 bases. The CDR3 contains 14 residues. With 7 bases clipped from V and 2 bases from J, the junction kept 5 bases outside the gene matches. Germline V gene lookup returns CDR1 LNHDA and CDR2 SQIVND (reference sequence). CDR3 region: CASTPGTGNYGYTF. The CDR3 DNA sequence: TGTGCCAGTACTCCCGGGACAGGGAACTATGGCTACACCTTC. The complete variable domain, with remaining parts taken from reference TRBV19 and TRBJ1-2, reads DGGITQSPKYLFRKEGQNVTLSCEQNLNHDAMYWYRQDPGQGLRLIYYSQIVNDFQKGDIAEGYSVSREKKESFPLTVTSAQKNPTAFYLCASTPGTGNYGYTFGSGTRLTVV.

The J gene is TRBJ1-2, the V gene TRBV30, with unresolved D. The CDR3 runs to 8 residues. CDR1 GTSNPN and CDR2 SVGIG come from the germline V gene (reference sequence). The CDR3 sequence: CATGADTF. The CDR3 DNA is TGTGCGACGGGAGCAGACACCTTC.

This clone was recorded only once. The rearrangement joins TRBV27 to TRBJ2-3, with D possibly TRBD1 on 6 matching bases. In germline, CDR1 is MNHEY, CDR2 SMNVEV (reference sequence). V lost 5 bases to trimming and J lost 1 base, with 13 bases between them. This CDR3 is 15 amino acids long. CDR3 nucleotide sequence: TGTGCCAGCAGTATAGTGGGGGCGGGCACAGATACGCAGTATTTT. Its protein product is CASSIVGAGTDTQYF.

This clone was observed once. The chain joins TRBV6-5 to TRBJ1-4, with 8 bases aligning to TRBD1. This CDR3 comprises 14 residues. Per germline, CDR1 MNHEY and CDR2 SVGAGI. Losses at the gene ends were 7 bases for V and 5 bases for J; bases not matched to a gene: 6. CDR3 DNA: TGTGCCAGCAAGAAAGACAGGGGCAATGAAAAACTGTTTTTT. Amino acids: CASKKDRGNEKLFF.

Remarks on this clone: Other DNA sequences of this sample code for an identical CDR3. The gene calls are TRBV18 and TRBJ2-7; 7 bases match TRBD2. The CDR3 loop spans 13 amino acids. Trimming took 3 bases from V and 3 from J; bases not matched to a gene: 2. Germline loops: CDR1 KGHSH, CDR2 LQKENI. Here the CDR3 reads CASSPGGDYEQYF. Here the CDR3 DNA reads TGTGCCAGCTCACCTGGGGGGGACTACGAGCAGTACTTC.

The chain is built from TRBV9 and TRBJ2-3; D not certain. The V gene's germline CDR1 is SGDLS and CDR2 YYNGEE. This CDR3 comprises 14 residues. Trimming removed 3 bases from V and 4 bases from J, with 12 bases in between. The CDR3 region is CASSAQPAPDTQYF. CDR3 bases: TGTGCCAGCAGCGCTCAACCCGCTCCAGATACGCAGTATTTT.

CDR3 in amino acids: CASSFGSGAPPYNEQFF. The CDR3 DNA reads as TGCGCCAGCAGCTTTGGTAGCGGGGCCCCGCCTTACAATGAGCAGTTCTTC. The chain couples TRBV5-1 to TRBJ2-1; 8 bases map to TRBD2. This CDR3 is 17 amino acids long. J was trimmed by 4 bases and V by 2 bases; bases with no gene match: 11. Germline CDR1 reads SGHRS; CDR2 reads YFSETQ.

This chain connects TRBV10-3 to TRBJ2-3; 8 nucleotides match TRBD2. CDR1 and CDR2 (germline): ENHRY, SYGVKD. CDR3 length equals 15 residues. J was trimmed by 4 bases and V by 10 bases; bases with no gene match: 13. CDR3: CASTSGADWADTQYF. Here the CDR3 DNA reads TGTGCCAGTACTAGCGGCGCTGATTGGGCAGATACGCAGTATTTT.

The chain uses TRBV5-1 and TRBJ2-7; 8 nucleotides agree with TRBD1. V gave up 2 bases and J gave up 4 bases; unmatched junction bases: 5. Germline V gives CDR1 SGHRS, CDR2 YFSETQ. This CDR3 spans 14 amino acids. The CDR3 loop is CASSFQGAQYEQYF. The CDR3 DNA is TGCGCCAGCAGCTTTCAGGGGGCGCAGTACGAGCAGTACTTC.

The chain has TRBV6-1 and TRBJ2-1, with D possibly called TRBD1 or TRBD2 (6 bases each). From germline, CDR1 is MNHNS and CDR2 SASEGT. The CDR3 contains 17 residues. V gave up 1 base and J gave up 4 bases, with 17 bases separating them. This chain's CDR3 is CASSEGPAGHLYNEQFF. CDR3 sequence (DNA): TGTGCCAGCAGTGAAGGGCCTGCGGGACACCTATACAATGAGCAGTTCTTC.